This T cell receptor beta chain came from a study of control samples from healthy donors and cancer patients. The CDR3 is 15 residues long. The germline V gene has CDR1 LGHNA and CDR2 YNFKEQ. Trimming removed 3 bases from V and 1 base from J, with 13 bases in between. Clones were read by immunoSEQ multiplex PCR, and TCRdb kept only the in-frame ones, dropping some. The sample holds more than 20,000 clones; more than 80% are singletons and the top ten take roughly 40%. The sequencing sample was made of PBMCs. The sequence was collected from a man between 60 and 70 years old with head and neck cancer. The chain combines TRBV4-2 with TRBJ2-7; perhaps TRBD1 as D (6 bases). The CDR3 is CASSQAGQYSYEQYF. CDR3 DNA: TGTGCCAGCAGCCAGGCTGGACAGTATTCCTACGAGCAGTACTTC.